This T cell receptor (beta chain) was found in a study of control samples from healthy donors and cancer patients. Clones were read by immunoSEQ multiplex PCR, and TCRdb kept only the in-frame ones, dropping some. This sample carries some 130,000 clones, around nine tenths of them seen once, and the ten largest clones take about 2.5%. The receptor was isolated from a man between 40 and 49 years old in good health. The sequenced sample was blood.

DNA for the CDR3: TGTGCCAGTAGTGTAAATTATCAGCCCCAGCATTTT. Translated, it gives CASSVNYQPQHF. The chain is built from TRBV19 and TRBJ1-5; D is uncertain. Per germline, CDR1 LNHDA and CDR2 SQIVND (reference sequence). Trimming cost V 5 bases and J 5 bases, with 7 bases left between them. The CDR3 loop spans 12 amino acids.